This passage covers 5 T cell receptor beta chains from one sample sequenced in a study of blood T cells in healthy people across ages. It was with a sample-barcoded 5' primer and a J-beta primer mix that a second PCR of about 6 to 12 cycles was run. In TCRdb, the 5' RACE reads were re-called with MiXCR into one record per CDR3 protein. The sample carries around 600,000 distinct CDR3 sequences, about 45% recorded once. The source material was blood. The source is an elderly man in good health.

The V call is TRBV20-1, the J call TRBJ2-4; D is possibly TRBD2 (6 bases). The J call may be wrong; the DNA end is better matched by TRBJ2-7. CDR1 and CDR2 (germline): DFQATT, SNEGSKA (reference sequence). The CDR3 loop spans 15 amino acids. The CDR3 is CSARDTSQALYEQYF. Written as DNA, the CDR3 is TGCAGTGCTAGAGATACTAGCCAGGCCTTATACGAGCAGTACTTC.

This chain connects TRBV30 to TRBJ2-4, with TRBD1 identical over 9 bases. The end of the DNA aligns better with TRBJ2-7, so the J call may be wrong. CDR1 is GTSNPN and CDR2 is SVGIG in the germline V gene (reference sequence). CDR3 length: 14 residues. CDR3 sequence (DNA): TGTGCCTGGAGTGTAGGCCGACAGGGGGACGAGCAGTACTTC. Encoded protein: CAWSVGRQGDEQYF.

This clonotype appeared a single time. The V and J genes are TRBV4-1 and TRBJ2-1; 8 positions agree with TRBD2. The tail of the sequence fits TRBJ2-7 better, so the J call may be wrong. Germline-derived CDR1 and CDR2 are MGHRA and YSYEKL. The CDR3 loop spans 16 amino acids. CDR3 sequence reads: CASSPYAGLVGNEQYF. CDR3 DNA: TGCGCCAGCAGCCCGTACGCGGGACTAGTAGGCAATGAGCAGTACTTC.

This clonotype has just a few counts. The chain joins TRBV28 to TRBJ1-2; no clear D gene. The CDR3 sequence is 14 residues long. Trimming pared 1 base from V and 7 bases from J, leaving 13 bases between. Germline V lookup: CDR1 MDHEN, CDR2 SYDVKM. As DNA, the CDR3 is TGTGCCAGCAGTTTATCTTATCGGCTGAGTGGCTACACCTTC. Protein product: CASSLSYRLSGYTF.

The chain uses TRBV12-3 or TRBV12-4 and TRBJ2-1; possibly TRBD1 for D (6 bases). This CDR3 has 15 residues. Trimming cost V 8 bases and J 0 bases, with 14 bases left between them. The CDR3 reads CASGIQGYSYNEQFF. Written as DNA, the CDR3 is TGTGCCAGCGGTATACAGGGTTACTCCTACAATGAGCAGTTCTTC.